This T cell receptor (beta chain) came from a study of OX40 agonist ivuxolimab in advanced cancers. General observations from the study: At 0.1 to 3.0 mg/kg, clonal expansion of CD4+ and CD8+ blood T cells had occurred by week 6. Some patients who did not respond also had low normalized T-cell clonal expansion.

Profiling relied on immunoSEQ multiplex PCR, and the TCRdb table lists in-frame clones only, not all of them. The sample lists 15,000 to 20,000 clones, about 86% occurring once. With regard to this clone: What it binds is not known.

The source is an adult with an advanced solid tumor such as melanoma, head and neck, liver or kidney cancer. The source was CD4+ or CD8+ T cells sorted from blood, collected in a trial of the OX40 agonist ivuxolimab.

CDR3 in DNA: TGTGCCAGCAGTCCCGACACAATAAATCAGCCCCAGCATTTT. Protein sequence: CASSPDTINQPQHF. The chain has TRBV28 and TRBJ1-5; D gene unclear. V was shortened by 5 bases and J by 4 bases, with 12 bases between the two germline ends. The CDR3 loop spans 14 amino acids. From germline, CDR1 is MDHEN and CDR2 SYDVKM.